This T cell receptor (beta chain) was documented in a study of T cell responses to AZD1222 COVID-19 vaccine. Repertoires were generated with immunoSEQ multiplex PCR, while TCRdb's copy carries only in-frame clones and drops some. The sample contains around 150,000 clones, 85% to 95% of which appear only once. Findings of the study overall: AZD1222 recipients seropositive at baseline numbered only 6 or 7. White British ancestry dominated among donors, who included more females, and clonal diversity was possibly underestimated. No repertoire was sampled before or during the peak T cell response, only after it.

A word on this clone: Its antigen is unknown.

This CDR3 contains 13 residues. Unmatched junction bases numbered 6, after V lost 10 bases and J lost 5 bases. Looked up from germline, CDR1 is LGHDT and CDR2 is YNNKEL (reference sequence). The chain is built from TRBV3-1 (or the pseudogene TRBV3-2) and TRBJ1-4, with 8 bases that match TRBD1. The material was peripheral blood, obtained on day 0 of AZD1222 vaccination. This TCR was recovered from an adult in good health. The CDR3 DNA reads as TGTGCCACCTCAGGGGGCATGAATGAAAAACTGTTTTTT. Translation: CATSGGMNEKLFF.